This TCR beta chain originates from a study of blood T cells in healthy people across ages. CDR3 length: 13 residues. Germline CDR1 is MNHEY and CDR2 is SVGAGI. With 11 bases removed from V and 2 bases from J, the gap between germline ends came to 13 bases. A second PCR, run for roughly 7 to 11 cycles, used a sample-barcoded 5' primer plus a J-beta primer mix. Each CDR3 protein is one row after TCRdb ran MiXCR on the 5' RACE reads. Altogether approximately 880,000 distinct CDR3 sequences are present, about 44% being singletons, with the ten largest covering about an eighth. Whole-study findings and limits: With unsorted PBMCs, a conclusive comparison of naive versus antigen-experienced cells was not possible. The donors' CMV status was not determined, possibly confounding changes in expanded clonotypes.

Note on this clonotype: Its cognate antigen is unknown.

This receptor was taken from a man younger than 40 in good health. V gene TRBV6-5 combines with J gene TRBJ1-5; a possible D gene is TRBD1 (5 bases). Sequencing was carried out using blood. The CDR3 loop reads CAAGRARNQPQHF. The CDR3 DNA reads TGTGCCGCAGGGAGAGCTCGCAATCAGCCCCAGCATTTT.